The 17 T cell receptor beta chains in this list originate from one sample, sequenced in a study of cytomegalovirus exposure and HLA in healthy donors. The study ran its PCR with 60 Vbeta and 13 Jbeta primers. Measured with immunoSEQ multiplex PCR; TCRdb has only the in-frame clones, and not every one. The table shows some 150,000 clones, with roughly 87% occurring only once. Sequenced material: PBMCs. These receptors came from a young man in good health and CMV-seropositive.

Only a few counts were recorded for this clone. J is TRBJ1-2 and V is TRBV5-1; 7 bases fit TRBD1. The CDR3 runs 14 residues. V lost 2 bases and J lost 3; bases outside the gene matches: 4. Looked up from germline, CDR1 is SGHRS and CDR2 is YFSETQ. CDR3 nucleotides: TGCGCCAGCAGCTTACATACAGGGGACTATGGCTACACCTTC. Translating it yields CASSLHTGDYGYTF.

CDR3 loop: CASSFGNNEQFF. As DNA, the CDR3 is TGCGCCAGCAGCTTTGGCAACAATGAGCAGTTCTTC. V and J are TRBV5-1 and TRBJ2-1; no definite D call. In germline, CDR1 is SGHRS, CDR2 YFSETQ. The V end was cut by 2 bases, the J end by 5 bases, with 5 bases between. The CDR3 contains 12 residues.

This clone showed up just once. J is TRBJ1-1 and V is TRBV2; D not resolved. The V and J ends lost 4 bases and 4 bases respectively, with 10 bases between them. Germline loops: CDR1 SNHLY, CDR2 FYNNEI. This CDR3 is built from 13 residues. CDR3 protein: CASSGGIGTEAFF. In DNA, the CDR3 is TGTGCCAGCAGTGGAGGGATCGGCACTGAAGCTTTCTTT.

This chain links TRBV11-2 with TRBJ2-7; TRBD1 might be the D (5 bases). This CDR3 region has 14 residues. The germline gives CDR1 SGHAT, CDR2 FQNNGV. The V and J ends lost 1 base and 6 bases respectively, with 13 bases between them. The CDR3 sequence is CASSLVYRSGEQYF. The CDR3 DNA follows: TGTGCCAGCAGCTTAGTTTACAGGTCTGGCGAGCAGTACTTC.

The chain carries TRBV19 and TRBJ2-7; TRBD1 agrees at 7 bases. The CDR3 is made up of 14 amino acids. In germline, CDR1 is LNHDA, CDR2 SQIVND (reference sequence). V was pared by 3 bases and J by 3 bases, with 5 bases of the junction left unmatched. The CDR3 region is CASSMGTAVYEQYF. DNA of the CDR3: TGTGCCAGTAGTATGGGGACAGCAGTCTACGAGCAGTACTTC.

Comments on this clone: A junction boundary mismatches the germline segment, possibly from a read error. CDR3 bases: TGTTCCAGCAGCACGAGGACTAGCGGGGGGCCCACAGATACGCAGTATTTT. Residues: CSSSTRTSGGPTDTQYF. The chain has TRBV7-9 and TRBJ2-3; 14 nucleotides align to TRBD2. From germline, CDR1 is SEHNR and CDR2 FQNEAQ (reference sequence). The CDR3 is made up of 17 amino acids.

The V and J genes are TRBV29-1 and TRBJ1-5; 9 bases are shared with TRBD1. The CDR3 runs to 12 residues. Trimming removed 7 bases from V and 11 bases from J; junction bases left unmatched: 9. Germline assignment: CDR1 SQVTM and CDR2 ANQGSEA. Here the CDR3 reads CSASGQGTTQHF. DNA of the CDR3: TGCAGCGCTTCGGGACAGGGAACGACCCAGCATTTT. Drawing the rest from reference TRBV29-1 and TRBJ1-5, the complete variable domain is SAVISQKPSRDICQRGTSLTIQCQVDSQVTMMFWYRQQPGQSLTLIATANQGSEATYESGFVIDKFPISRPNLTFSTLTVSNMSPEDSSIYLCSASGQGTTQHFGDGTRLSIL.

The V call is TRBV5-4, the J call TRBJ2-3, with 9 bases lining up with TRBD1. Germline CDR1 reads SGHNT; CDR2 reads YYREEE (reference sequence). Unmatched junction bases numbered 9, after V lost 4 bases and J lost 6 bases. This CDR3 has 15 amino acids. The DNA for the CDR3 is TGTGCCAGCAGCCCGGGGACAGGGAGTGTGGATACGCAGTATTTT. It codes for CASSPGTGSVDTQYF.

The chain has TRBV19 and TRBJ2-1, with D uncertain. The CDR3 totals 17 residues. Germline V CDR1 and CDR2: LNHDA, SQIVND (reference sequence). Trimming stripped 6 bases from V and 0 bases from J, with 18 bases between. The CDR3 DNA reads TGTGCCAGTAGCCGAGGTGACCCCTATCACTCCTACAATGAGCAGTTCTTC. This encodes CASSRGDPYHSYNEQFF.

The chain combines TRBV5-4 with TRBJ2-5; D remains unclear. Between the trimmed V and J ends, which lost 2 bases and 0 bases, there was a span of 17 bases. The CDR3 loop spans 17 amino acids. The germline gives CDR1 SGHNT, CDR2 YYREEE (reference sequence). The DNA for the CDR3 is TGTGCCAGCAGCTTCCCTCCTTCTACCCAGGACCAAGAGACCCAGTACTTC. The encoded protein is CASSFPPSTQDQETQYF.

The rearrangement joins TRBV7-9 to TRBJ2-1; perhaps TRBD2 as D (6 bases). Germline CDR1 SEHNR, CDR2 FQNEAQ (reference sequence). The V gene lost 7 bases and the J gene lost 8 bases, with 15 bases spanning the gap. The CDR3 runs 13 residues. The CDR3 DNA follows: TGTGCCAGCACCCACCCGCGCGGGGATGAGCAGTTCTTC. It translates to CASTHPRGDEQFF.

This clone appeared once. This chain joins TRBV7-9 and TRBJ2-7; D possibly corresponds to TRBD2 (6 bases). The CDR3 extends over 13 amino acids. V lost 3 bases, J lost 6 bases, and 12 bases lay in between. The V gene's germline CDR1 is SEHNR and CDR2 FQNEAQ (reference sequence). CDR3 region: CASSFGTWGEQYF. CDR3 sequence (DNA): TGTGCCAGCAGCTTCGGGACTTGGGGCGAGCAGTACTTC. Full variable domain (missing parts from reference TRBV7-9 and TRBJ2-7): DTGVSQNPRHKITKRGQNVTFRCDPISEHNRLYWYRQTLGQGPEFLTYFQNEAQLEKSRLLSDRFSAERPKGSFSTLEIQRTEQGDSAMYLCASSFGTWGEQYFGPGTRLTVT.

The V call is TRBV28, the J call TRBJ2-7; TRBD2 aligns across 11 bases. The germline gives CDR1 MDHEN, CDR2 SYDVKM. The CDR3 covers 13 residues. V lost 8 bases, J lost 5 bases, and 5 bases stayed unmatched. Written as DNA, the CDR3 is TGTGCCAGCGTCCGGACTAGCGGGCACGAGCAGTACTTC. Translated: CASVRTSGHEQYF.

The J gene is TRBJ2-7, the V gene TRBV27, with 7 nucleotides matching TRBD1. This CDR3 is built from 14 residues. Germline CDR1 and CDR2: MNHEY and SMNVEV (reference sequence). V was clipped by 3 bases and J by 9 bases; unmatched bases: 11. CDR3 bases: TGTGCCAGCAGTTTGGTACCAGGGGGTCGGGGGCAGTACTTC. Its translation is CASSLVPGGRGQYF.

In regard to this clone: The sample contains more than one DNA sequence encoding this CDR3. The genes are TRBV21-1 and TRBJ1-1. TRBV21-1 constitutes a pseudogene. The CDR3 length is 17 residues. The CDR3 nucleotides read TGTGCCAGCAGCAAGGCTACTCCGGGACTCTTGAACACTGAAGCTTTCTTT. Translating gives CASSKATPGLLNTEAFF.

The V and J genes are TRBV7-2 and TRBJ2-7; D might be TRBD2 (6 bases). The CDR3 covers 14 residues. The germline gives CDR1 SGHTA, CDR2 FQGNSA. The V end was cut by 4 bases, the J end by 1 base, with 11 bases between. CDR3 nucleotide sequence: TGTGCCAGCAGCTCCTCCGGGACTTCCTACGAGCAGTACTTC. Encoded protein: CASSSSGTSYEQYF.

In its sample, this clone was seen a few times. This chain joins TRBV11-2 and TRBJ2-2, with D perhaps TRBD1 (5 bases). The CDR3 length is 15 residues. Per the germline V gene, CDR1 is SGHAT and CDR2 is FQNNGV. V shed 0 bases and J shed 7 bases, with 12 bases lying between them. The CDR3 loop is CASSLDHPGFGELFF. The CDR3 region has the DNA TGTGCCAGCAGCTTAGACCATCCAGGGTTCGGGGAGCTGTTTTTT.